This T cell receptor beta chain was identified in a study of Graves' ophthalmopathy and Graves' hyperthyroidism. Turning to the study itself: There was a collection of peripheral blood at initial diagnosis, before any treatment.

V dropped 8 bases and J dropped 7 bases, with 15 bases sitting between them. This CDR3 has 13 amino acids. Germline CDR1 is MGHDK and CDR2 is SYGVNS. Exclusion applied to patients with other autoimmune diseases, uncontrolled infections, pregnancy or lactation. The study amplified TCR beta CDR3 regions using RNA transcripts. RT-PCR with HTBI primers came first, then second-round multiplex PCR. TCRdb reprocessed the multiplex PCR reads with MiXCR, giving one entry per CDR3 protein. The table has about 740,000 distinct CDR3 sequences, around 40% seen once. Sequencing was carried out using peripheral blood. The clonotype originates from an adult man with Graves' ophthalmopathy. The rearrangement uses TRBV25-1 and TRBJ1-5; tentative D call: TRBD1 (5 bases). CDR3 in DNA: TGTGCCAGCGTTGGGGACTCCGGGCAGCCCCAGCATTTT. Its translation: CASVGDSGQPQHF.